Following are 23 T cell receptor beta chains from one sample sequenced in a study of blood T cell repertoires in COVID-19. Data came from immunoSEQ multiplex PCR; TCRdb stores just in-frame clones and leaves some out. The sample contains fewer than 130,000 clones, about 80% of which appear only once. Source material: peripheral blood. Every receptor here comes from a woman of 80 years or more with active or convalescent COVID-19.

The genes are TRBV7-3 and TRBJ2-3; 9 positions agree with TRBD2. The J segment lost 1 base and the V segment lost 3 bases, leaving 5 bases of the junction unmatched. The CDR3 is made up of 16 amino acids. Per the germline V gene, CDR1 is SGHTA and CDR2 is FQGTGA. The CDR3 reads CASSFGTSMGTDTQYF. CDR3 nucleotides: TGTGCCAGCAGCTTCGGGACTAGCATGGGCACAGATACGCAGTATTTT.

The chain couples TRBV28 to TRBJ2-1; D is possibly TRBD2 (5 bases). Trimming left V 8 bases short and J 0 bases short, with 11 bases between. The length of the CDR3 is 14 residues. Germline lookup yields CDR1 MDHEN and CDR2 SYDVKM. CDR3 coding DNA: TGTGCCAGCGGAAGCGGTTCCTCCTACAATGAGCAGTTCTTC. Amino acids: CASGSGSSYNEQFF.

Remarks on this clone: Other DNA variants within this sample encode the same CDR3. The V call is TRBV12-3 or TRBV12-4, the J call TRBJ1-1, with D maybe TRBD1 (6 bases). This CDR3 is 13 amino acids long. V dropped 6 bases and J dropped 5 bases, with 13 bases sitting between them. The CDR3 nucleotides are TGTGCCAGCAGCTCACAGGGAAGGACTGAAGCTTTCTTT. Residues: CASSSQGRTEAFF.

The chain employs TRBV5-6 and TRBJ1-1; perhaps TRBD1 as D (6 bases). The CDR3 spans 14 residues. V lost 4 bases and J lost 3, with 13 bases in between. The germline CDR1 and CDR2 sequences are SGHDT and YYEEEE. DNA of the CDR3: TGTGCCAGCAGCAGGGGAGGGGGTTACACTGAAGCTTTCTTT. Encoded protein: CASSRGGGYTEAFF.

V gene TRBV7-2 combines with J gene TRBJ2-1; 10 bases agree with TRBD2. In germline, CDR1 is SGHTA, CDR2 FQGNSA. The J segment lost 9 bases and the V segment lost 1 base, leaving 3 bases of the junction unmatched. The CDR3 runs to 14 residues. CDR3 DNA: TGTGCCAGCAGCTTAGAGCGGGAGGGGAGTGAGCAGTTCTTC. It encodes CASSLEREGSEQFF.

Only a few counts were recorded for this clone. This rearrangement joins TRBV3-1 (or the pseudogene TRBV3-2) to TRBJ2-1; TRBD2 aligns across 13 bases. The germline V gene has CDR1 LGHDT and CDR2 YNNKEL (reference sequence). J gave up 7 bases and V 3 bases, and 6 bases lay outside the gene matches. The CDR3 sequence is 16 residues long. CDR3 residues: CASSQGLAGPTNEQFF. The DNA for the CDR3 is TGTGCCAGCAGCCAGGGACTAGCGGGACCTACGAATGAGCAGTTCTTC.

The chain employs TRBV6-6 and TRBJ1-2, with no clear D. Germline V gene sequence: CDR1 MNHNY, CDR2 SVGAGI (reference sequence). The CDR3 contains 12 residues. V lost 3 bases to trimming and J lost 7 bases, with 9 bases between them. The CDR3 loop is CASSYSEGGYTF. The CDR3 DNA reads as TGTGCCAGCAGTTATAGCGAGGGTGGCTACACCTTC.

The CDR3 here is CSADLAGYSNEQFF. The DNA of the CDR3 is TGCAGCGCGGACCTAGCGGGGTACTCCAATGAGCAGTTCTTC. The chain employs TRBV29-1 and TRBJ2-1; 9 bases map to TRBD2. This CDR3 is 14 amino acids long. Trimming took 7 bases from V and 6 from J; bases not matched to a gene: 10. Germline CDR1 reads SQVTM; CDR2 reads ANQGSEA.

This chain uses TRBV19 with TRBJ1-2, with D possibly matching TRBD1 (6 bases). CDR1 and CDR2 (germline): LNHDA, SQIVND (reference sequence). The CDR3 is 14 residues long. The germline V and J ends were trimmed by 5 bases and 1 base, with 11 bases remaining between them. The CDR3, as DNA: TGTGCCAGTAGTGACTACAGGGTTAACTATGGCTACACCTTC. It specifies CASSDYRVNYGYTF.

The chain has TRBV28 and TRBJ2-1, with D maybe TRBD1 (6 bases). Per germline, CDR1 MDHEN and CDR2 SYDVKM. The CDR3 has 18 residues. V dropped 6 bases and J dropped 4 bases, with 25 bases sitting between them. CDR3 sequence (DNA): TGTGCCAGCAGCCCATACAGGGTGAGGCAAGTCAAATACAATGAGCAGTTCTTC. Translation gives CASSPYRVRQVKYNEQFF.

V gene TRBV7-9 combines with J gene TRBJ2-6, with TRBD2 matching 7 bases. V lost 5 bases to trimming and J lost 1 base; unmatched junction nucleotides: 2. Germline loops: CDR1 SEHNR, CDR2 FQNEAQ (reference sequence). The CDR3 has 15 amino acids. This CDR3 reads CASSAGVSGANVLTF. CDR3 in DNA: TGTGCCAGCAGCGCGGGGGTATCTGGGGCCAACGTCCTGACTTTC.

CDR3 bases: TGTGCCAGCAGCCGCCTCAAGGGGACAGGGGGTTCAGATACGCAGTATTTT. Its protein is CASSRLKGTGGSDTQYF. J is TRBJ2-3 and V is TRBV3-1 (or the pseudogene TRBV3-2); 11 positions match TRBD1. Losses at the gene ends were 4 bases for V and 4 bases for J; bases not matched to a gene: 10. The CDR3 has 17 amino acids. CDR1 is LGHDT, CDR2 YNNKEL, per germline (reference sequence).

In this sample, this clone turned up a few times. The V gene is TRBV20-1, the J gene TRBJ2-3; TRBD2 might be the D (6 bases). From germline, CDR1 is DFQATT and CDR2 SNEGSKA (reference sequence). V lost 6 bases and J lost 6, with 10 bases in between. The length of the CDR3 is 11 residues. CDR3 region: CSARRGDTQYF. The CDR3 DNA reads TGCAGTGCGCGACGGGGGGATACGCAGTATTTT.

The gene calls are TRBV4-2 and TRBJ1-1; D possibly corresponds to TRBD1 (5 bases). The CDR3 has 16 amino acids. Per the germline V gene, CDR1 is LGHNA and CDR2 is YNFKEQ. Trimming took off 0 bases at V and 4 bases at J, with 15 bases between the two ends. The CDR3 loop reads CASSQEFGRVGTEAFF. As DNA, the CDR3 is TGTGCCAGCAGCCAAGAATTCGGCAGGGTGGGCACTGAAGCTTTCTTT.

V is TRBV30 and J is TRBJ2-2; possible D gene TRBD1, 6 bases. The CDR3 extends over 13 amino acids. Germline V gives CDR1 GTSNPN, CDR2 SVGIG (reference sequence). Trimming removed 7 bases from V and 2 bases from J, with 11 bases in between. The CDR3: CASRTDNTGELFF. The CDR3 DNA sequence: TGTGCCTCGAGGACAGATAACACCGGGGAGCTGTTTTTT.

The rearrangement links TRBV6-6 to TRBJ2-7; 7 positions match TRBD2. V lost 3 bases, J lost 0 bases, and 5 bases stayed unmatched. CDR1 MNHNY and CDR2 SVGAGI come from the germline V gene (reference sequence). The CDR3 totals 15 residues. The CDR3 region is CASSYPSSGSYEQYF. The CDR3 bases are TGTGCCAGCAGTTATCCCTCTAGCGGCTCCTACGAGCAGTACTTC.

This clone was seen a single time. This CDR3 reads CASSPTSGTSGSYEQYF. CDR3 sequence (DNA): TGTGCCAGCAGCCCCACTTCCGGGACTAGCGGTTCCTACGAGCAGTACTTC. This chain connects TRBV11-2 to TRBJ2-7; TRBD2 matches 11 bases. CDR1 and CDR2 from the germline V gene are SGHAT and FQNNGV. The CDR3 spans 17 residues. J gave up 1 base and V 5 bases, and 10 bases lay outside the gene matches.

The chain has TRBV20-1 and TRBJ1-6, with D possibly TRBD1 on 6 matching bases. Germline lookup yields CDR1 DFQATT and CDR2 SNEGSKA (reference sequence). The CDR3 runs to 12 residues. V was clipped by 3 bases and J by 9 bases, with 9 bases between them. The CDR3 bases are TGCAGTGCTAGTACAGGGTCTTCACCCCTCCACTTT. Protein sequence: CSASTGSSPLHF.

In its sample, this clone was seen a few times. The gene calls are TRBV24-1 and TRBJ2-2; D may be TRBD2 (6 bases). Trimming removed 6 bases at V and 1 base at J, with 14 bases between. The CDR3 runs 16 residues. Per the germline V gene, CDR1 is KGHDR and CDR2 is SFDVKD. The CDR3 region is CATSLSGLGNTGELFF. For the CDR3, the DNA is TGTGCCACCAGTTTATCGGGACTTGGGAACACCGGGGAGCTGTTTTTT.

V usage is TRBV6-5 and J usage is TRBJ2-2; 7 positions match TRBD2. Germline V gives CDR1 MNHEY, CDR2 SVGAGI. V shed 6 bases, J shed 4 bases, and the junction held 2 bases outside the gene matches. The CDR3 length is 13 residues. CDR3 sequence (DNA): TGTGCCAGCAGCCGGACTAGCACCGGGGAGCTGTTTTTT. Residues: CASSRTSTGELFF.

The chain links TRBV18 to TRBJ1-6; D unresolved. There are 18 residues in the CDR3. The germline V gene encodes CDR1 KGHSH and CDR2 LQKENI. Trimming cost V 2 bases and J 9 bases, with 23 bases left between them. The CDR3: CASSPNRGAGELSSPLHF. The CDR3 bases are TGTGCCAGCTCACCAAATCGTGGAGCCGGGGAGCTGAGTTCACCCCTCCACTTT.

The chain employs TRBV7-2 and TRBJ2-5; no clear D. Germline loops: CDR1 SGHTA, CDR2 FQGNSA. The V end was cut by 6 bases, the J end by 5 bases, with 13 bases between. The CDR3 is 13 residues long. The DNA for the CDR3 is TGTGCCAGCAGACCGAGTGGAGCCGAGACCCAGTACTTC. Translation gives CASRPSGAETQYF.

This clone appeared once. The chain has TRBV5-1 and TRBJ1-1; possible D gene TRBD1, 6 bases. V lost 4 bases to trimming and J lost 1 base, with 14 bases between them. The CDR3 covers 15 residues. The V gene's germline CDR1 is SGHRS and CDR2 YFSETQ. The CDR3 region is CASSPNPDRNTEAFF. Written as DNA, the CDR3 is TGCGCCAGCAGCCCCAATCCGGACAGGAACACTGAAGCTTTCTTT.